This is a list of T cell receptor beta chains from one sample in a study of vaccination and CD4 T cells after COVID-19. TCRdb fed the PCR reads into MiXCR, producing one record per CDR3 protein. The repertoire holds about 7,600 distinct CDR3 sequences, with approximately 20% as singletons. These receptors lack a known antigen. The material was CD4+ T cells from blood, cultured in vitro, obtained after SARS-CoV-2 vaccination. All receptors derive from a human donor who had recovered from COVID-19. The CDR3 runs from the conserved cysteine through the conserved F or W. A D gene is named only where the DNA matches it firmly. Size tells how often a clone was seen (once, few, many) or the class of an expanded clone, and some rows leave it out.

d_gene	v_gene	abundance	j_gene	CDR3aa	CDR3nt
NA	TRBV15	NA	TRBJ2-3	CATSSPTSGTDTQYF	TGTGCCACCAGCAGCCCGACTAGTGGCACAGATACGCAGTATTTT
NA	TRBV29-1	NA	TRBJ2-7	CSAGPPRGGQYF	TGCAGCGCCGGCCCTCCACGGGGCGGGCAGTACTTC
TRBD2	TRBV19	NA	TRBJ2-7	CASNPGLAGVGYNEQYF	TGTGCCAGTAATCCAGGACTAGCGGGAGTAGGTTACAATGAGCAGTACTTC
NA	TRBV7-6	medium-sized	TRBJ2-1	CASSSTGGLYNEQFF	TGTGCCAGCAGCTCCACCGGGGGGCTATACAATGAGCAGTTCTTC
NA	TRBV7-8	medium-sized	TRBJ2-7	CASSLIGVSSYEQYF	TGTGCCAGCAGCTTAATCGGGGTAAGCTCCTACGAGCAGTACTTC
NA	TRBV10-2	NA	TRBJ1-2	CASSKGRSYGYTF	TGCGCCAGCAGCAAGGGGAGGTCCTATGGCTACACCTTC
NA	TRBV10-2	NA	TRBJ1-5	CASSGTGNQPQHF	TGCGCCAGCAGTGGGACTGGAAATCAGCCCCAGCATTTT
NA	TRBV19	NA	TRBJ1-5	CASKGRDSNQPQHF	TGTGCCAGTAAAGGCAGAGATAGCAATCAGCCCCAGCATTTT
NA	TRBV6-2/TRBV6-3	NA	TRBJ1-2	CASSKTELPPNYGYTF	TGTGCCAGCAGTAAGACCGAACTTCCCCCTAACTATGGCTACACCTTC
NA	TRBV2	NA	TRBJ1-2	CASSDRLQAVGGYTF	TGTGCCAGCAGTGACAGATTACAGGCTGTAGGAGGCTACACCTTC
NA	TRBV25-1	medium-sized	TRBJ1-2	CASSPAGDWGYTF	TGTGCCAGCAGCCCCGCGGGGGATTGGGGCTACACCTTC
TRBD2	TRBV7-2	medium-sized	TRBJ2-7	CASSLYSGKAYEQYF	TGTGCCAGCAGCTTATATAGCGGGAAAGCCTACGAGCAGTACTTC
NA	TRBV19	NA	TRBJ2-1	CASSRGTGTYNEQFF	TGTGCCAGTAGTAGAGGCACCGGGACCTACAATGAGCAGTTCTTC
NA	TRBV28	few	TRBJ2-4	CASSPRWLAKNIQYF	TGTGCCAGCAGTCCACGATGGCTAGCCAAAAACATTCAGTACTTC
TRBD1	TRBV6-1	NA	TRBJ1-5	CASSETGGNQPQHF	TGTGCCAGCAGTGAGACAGGGGGCAATCAGCCCCAGCATTTT
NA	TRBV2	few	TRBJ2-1	CASIRTEQFF	TGTGCCAGCATCCGTACGGAGCAGTTCTTC
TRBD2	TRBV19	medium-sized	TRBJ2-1	CASRRLAVNNEQFF	TGTGCCAGTAGAAGACTAGCGGTAAACAATGAGCAGTTCTTC
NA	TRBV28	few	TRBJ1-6	CASTVSYNSPLHF	TGTGCCAGCACGGTCTCCTATAATTCACCCCTCCACTTT